This T cell receptor (beta chain) was profiled in a study of blood T cell repertoires in COVID-19 (TCRdb year 2020). Background on the whole study: Samples from collaborators originated in the United States, Italy and Spain and spanned both the acute and convalescent phases of COVID-19. The prospective study material was composed of cDNA or gDNA derived from T cells, B-cell-depleted T cells, or PBMCs. Subjects who had been exposed to COVID-19, were actively infected with it, or had recovered from it provided the deeply sampled blood TCRbeta repertoires that made up the dataset. The repertoires were released in a freely available public database meant as a resource for research on the immune response to SARS-CoV-2. The samples were drawn from two sources: the first 160 participants of the ongoing ImmuneRACE study, and fewer than 1,500 subjects contributed by 6 global collaborators. Nearly every sample came with metadata listing a de-identified subject ID, COVID-19 status, age in years and sex. Where available, HLA class I and class II types were obtained from metadata supplied by the sample provider rather than from assay-based typing. Overall results and qualifications from the work: How much clinical and demographic metadata was included differed by source and by participant, and the metadata was provided uncurated.

The germline V gene provides CDR1 SGHRS and CDR2 YFSETQ. Trimming removed 2 bases from V and 4 bases from J; the gene matches leave 1 base unexplained. Counted from cysteine to phenylalanine, this CDR3 has 14 amino acids. Just CDR3 DNA is preserved here, 42 bases in frame from base 1. In the prospective study, participants were roughly 18 to 89 years old, resided in about two dozen geographic areas of the United States, and were enrolled through a virtual design. To assign participants to cohorts, the prospective study relied on clinical history that participants themselves reported in a screening survey and a study questionnaire. In the prospective study, whole blood, serum and a nasopharyngeal or oropharyngeal swab were collected from each participant by mobile phlebotomists. Over a roughly two-month period, participants in the prospective study had the option of providing additional blood draws and questionnaires. Before DNA extraction, prospective study blood samples were shipped either frozen or at room temperature.

TCRbeta CDR3 regions were amplified from genomic DNA by means of the immunoSEQ Assay, a bias-controlled multiplex PCR. Regarding the original processing steps: Within the assay, amplification of reference gene primers was used to estimate how many nucleated cells each sample contained. To quantify the absolute abundance of each unique TCRbeta CDR3 rearrangement, sequence reads were collapsed and filtered. For each sample, productive Simpson clonality was calculated as the square root of Simpson's diversity index across productive rearrangements. TCRdb re-hosts the immuneACCESS table, in-frame sequences only. Its copies lack some clones; in the studies checked, an unresolved V gene accounts for under half of them, and the cause for the rest is not known. V, J and clone size were drawn from that table, and D and trimming were deduced from the DNA. Within this sample are roughly 250,000 clones, with about 90% of them counted one time only. Just under 6.5% of the sample rests with the top ten.

A remark on this clone: The antigen this receptor binds is unknown. No much larger clonotype is one base removed from it; base qualities were not supplied.

The TCR was taken from a woman aged 30 to 39 with acute COVID-19. The sequence joins TRBV5-1 to TRBJ2-5, with TRBD1 identical over 11 junction bases. Sequencing was carried out using PBMCs or T cells enriched from blood (not recorded which). The bases read TGCGCCAGCAGCTTTGGGACAGGGGGAGAGACCCAGTACTTC. Its translation reads: CASSFGTGGETQYF. The full variable domain, completed from the reference TRBV5-1 and TRBJ2-5 proteins outside the CDR3, reads KAGVTQTPRYLIKTRGQQVTLSCSPISGHRSVSWYQQTPGQGLQFLFEYFSETQRNKGNFPGRFSGRQFSNSRSEMNVSTLELGDSALYLCASSFGTGGETQYFGPGTRLLVL.